Listed here are 10 T cell receptor beta chains from one sample, sequenced in a study of cytomegalovirus exposure and HLA in healthy donors. Researchers ran the PCR with 60 Vbeta and 13 Jbeta primers. TCRdb's copy holds only in-frame clones and misses some; the assay was immunoSEQ multiplex PCR. Among 35,000 to 50,000 clones listed, roughly 51% were seen once. The material sequenced was PBMCs. These TCRs come from a man between 60 and 75 years old in good health and CMV-seronegative.

This clone was seen a handful of times. The genes are TRBV4-1 and TRBJ2-7; a weak D match, TRBD2 (6 bases). The CDR3 spans 18 residues. Trimming stripped 0 bases from V and 4 bases from J, with 22 bases between. Germline V CDR1 and CDR2: MGHRA, YSYEKL. The CDR3 nucleotides are TGCGCCAGCAGCCAAGAAACTGTCGCGGCGGGACGGAGTTACGAGCAGTACTTC. Translated, it gives CASSQETVAAGRSYEQYF.

In this sample, this clone turned up a few times. The chain carries TRBV6-1 and TRBJ1-2; the D is unclear. Germline loops: CDR1 MNHNS, CDR2 SASEGT. V lost 2 bases and J lost 2, with 9 bases in between. There are 14 residues in the CDR3. CDR3 sequence (DNA): TGTGCCAGCAGTGAACAAAACAGAAACTATGGCTACACCTTC. This translates into CASSEQNRNYGYTF.

The CDR3 DNA reads as TGTGCCACCCGGGACGGAGCGGGAGTTGGTAATGAGCAGTTCTTC. It specifies CATRDGAGVGNEQFF. The genes are TRBV10-3 and TRBJ2-1, with TRBD2 matching 8 bases. The V gene end was trimmed by 10 bases and the J gene end by 7 bases; junction bases not matched to a gene: 15. Germline lookup yields CDR1 ENHRY and CDR2 SYGVKD. There are 15 residues in the CDR3.

This clone has only a few counts. The chain couples TRBV7-7 to TRBJ1-1; D is perhaps TRBD1 (5 bases). CDR3 length: 13 residues. V was shortened by 5 bases and J by 4 bases, with 11 bases between the two germline ends. The germline gives CDR1 SSHAT, CDR2 FNYEAQ (reference sequence). The CDR3 DNA sequence: TGTGCCAGCAGCCCCACCCAGGGCACTGAAGCTTTCTTT. This translates into CASSPTQGTEAFF.

The chain recombines TRBV29-1 with TRBJ2-1; 13 bases match TRBD2. The CDR3 loop spans 13 amino acids. The germline V gene has CDR1 SQVTM and CDR2 ANQGSEA. With 4 bases clipped from V and 10 bases from J, the junction kept 4 bases outside the gene matches. Here the CDR3 reads CSVGLAGGTEQFF. The CDR3 DNA reads as TGCAGCGTTGGACTAGCGGGGGGTACAGAGCAGTTCTTC.

This chain joins TRBV7-7 and TRBJ2-1; 11 bases agree with TRBD2. V lost 4 bases and J lost 4; bases outside the gene matches: 3. Germline CDR1 and CDR2: SSHAT and FNYEAQ (reference sequence). The CDR3 sequence is 15 residues long. DNA for the CDR3: TGTGCCAGCAGCTCGGGGACTAGCGGTTACAATGAGCAGTTCTTC. Its translation is CASSSGTSGYNEQFF.

V and J are TRBV5-4 and TRBJ2-1; 10 bases are a match to TRBD2. Per germline, CDR1 SGHNT and CDR2 YYREEE (reference sequence). CDR3 length: 16 amino acids. V was clipped by 0 bases and J by 9 bases; unmatched bases: 9. The chain's CDR3 is CASSLGSSGSHREQFF. CDR3 DNA: TGTGCCAGCAGCTTGGGGTCTAGCGGGAGCCACCGTGAGCAGTTCTTC.

The chain combines TRBV7-6 with TRBJ2-5; no definite D call. The J call is in doubt because the DNA end fits TRBJ2-7 better. The CDR3 runs to 13 residues. Germline V gene data show CDR1 as SGHVS and CDR2 as FNYEAQ. The CDR3, as DNA: TGTGCCAGCAGCTCCGGGTTTTACTACGAGCAGTACTTC. Its protein is CASSSGFYYEQYF.

In this sample, this clone turned up a few times. The chain links TRBV6-5 to TRBJ1-1, with D perhaps TRBD1 (6 bases). V was shortened by 6 bases and J by 1 base, with 6 bases between the two germline ends. CDR3 size: 12 residues. CDR1 MNHEY and CDR2 SVGAGI come from the germline V gene. CDR3 protein: CASRDRNTEAFF. CDR3 bases: TGTGCCAGCAGGGACAGGAACACTGAAGCTTTCTTT.

The rearrangement links TRBV28 to TRBJ1-2; D uncertain. Trimming removed 6 bases at V and 4 bases at J, with 12 bases between. Germline CDR1 and CDR2: MDHEN and SYDVKM. This CDR3 region has 13 residues. This chain's CDR3 is CASSPQTLYGYTF. DNA of the CDR3: TGTGCCAGCAGCCCTCAGACACTCTATGGCTACACCTTC.